These T cell receptor beta chains were read from a single sample in a study of patients and donors after allogeneic stem cell transplantation. One entry per CDR3 protein results from TCRdb running MiXCR on the RT-PCR reads. The repertoire has hundreds of thousands of distinct CDR3 sequences, approximately 16% of them found once; the top ten carry 7.2%. Sequenced input: blood, either unsorted or a sorted T cell fraction (not recorded which). Receptors were obtained from a human donor who was either an allogeneic HSCT recipient or a stem cell or donor lymphocyte infusion donor (not recorded which). It is not recorded whose cells these are; they may come from a transplant donor. Each CDR3 is given with its conserved first and last residue. The order of the fields is D gene, V gene, J gene, clone size, CDR3 DNA, CDR3 protein. The D gene is left open where the match is weak. Size tells how often a clone was seen (once, few, many) or the class of an expanded clone, and some rows leave it out.

D: TRBD2; V: TRBV3-1; J: TRBJ2-2; size: few; DNA: TGTGCCAGCAACTTACTAGCGGGCACCGGGGAGCTGTTTTTT; CDR3: CASNLLAGTGELFF
D: NA; V: TRBV24-1; J: TRBJ2-1; size: NA; DNA: TGTGCCACCAGTAAAAGACATGAGCAGTTCTTC; CDR3: CATSKRHEQFF
D: TRBD1; V: TRBV11-2; J: TRBJ1-1; size: few; DNA: TGTGCCAGCAGCGGGACAGGGCTGAGGAGTGATGAAGCTTTCTTT; CDR3: CASSGTGLRSDEAFF
D: TRBD2; V: TRBV29-1; J: TRBJ2-7; size: many; DNA: TGCAGCGCGCGACTAGCGGGTTCCTACGAGCAGTACTTC; CDR3: CSARLAGSYEQYF
D: NA; V: TRBV30; J: TRBJ1-5; size: few; DNA: TGTGCCTGGAGTGTGTACAGGAGCAATCAGCCCCAGCATTTT; CDR3: CAWSVYRSNQPQHF
D: TRBD1; V: TRBV29-1; J: TRBJ1-1; size: many; DNA: TGCAGCGTTCGACTCCGGGACAGGGGGAAGACCGGAAACACTGAAGCTTTCTTT; CDR3: CSVRLRDRGKTGNTEAFF
D: NA; V: TRBV28; J: TRBJ1-1; size: few; DNA: TGTGCCAGCAGTTTAGTTTGGCAGGGAGACACTGAAGCTTTCTTT; CDR3: CASSLVWQGDTEAFF
D: NA; V: TRBV7-2; J: TRBJ2-2; size: NA; DNA: TGTGCCAGCAGCCGAAACCGGGTTTCGAACACCGGGGAGCTGTTTTTT; CDR3: CASSRNRVSNTGELFF
D: NA; V: TRBV27; J: TRBJ1-3; size: few; DNA: TGTGCCAGCAGTTTACTAGCCGGAAACACCATATATTTT; CDR3: CASSLLAGNTIYF
D: NA; V: TRBV5-4; J: TRBJ2-3; size: few; DNA: TGTGCCAGCTCCCTTGGCGAGGAGGCAGATACGCAGTATTTT; CDR3: CASSLGEEADTQYF